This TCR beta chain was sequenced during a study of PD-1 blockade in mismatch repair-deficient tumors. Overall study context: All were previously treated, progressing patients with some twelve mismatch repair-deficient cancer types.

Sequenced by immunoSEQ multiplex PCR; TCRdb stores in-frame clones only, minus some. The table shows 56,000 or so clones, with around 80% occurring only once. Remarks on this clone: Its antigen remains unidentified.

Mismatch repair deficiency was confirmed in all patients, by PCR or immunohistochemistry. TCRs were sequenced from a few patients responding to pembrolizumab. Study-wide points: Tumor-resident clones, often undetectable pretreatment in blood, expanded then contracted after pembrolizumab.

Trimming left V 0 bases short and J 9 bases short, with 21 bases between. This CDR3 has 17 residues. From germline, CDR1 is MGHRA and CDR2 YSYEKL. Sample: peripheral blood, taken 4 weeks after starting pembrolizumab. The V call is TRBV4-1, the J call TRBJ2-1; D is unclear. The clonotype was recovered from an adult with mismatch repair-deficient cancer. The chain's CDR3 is CASSQDDSQRQFGEQFF. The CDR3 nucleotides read TGCGCCAGCAGCCAAGATGACTCACAAAGGCAATTTGGTGAGCAGTTCTTC.